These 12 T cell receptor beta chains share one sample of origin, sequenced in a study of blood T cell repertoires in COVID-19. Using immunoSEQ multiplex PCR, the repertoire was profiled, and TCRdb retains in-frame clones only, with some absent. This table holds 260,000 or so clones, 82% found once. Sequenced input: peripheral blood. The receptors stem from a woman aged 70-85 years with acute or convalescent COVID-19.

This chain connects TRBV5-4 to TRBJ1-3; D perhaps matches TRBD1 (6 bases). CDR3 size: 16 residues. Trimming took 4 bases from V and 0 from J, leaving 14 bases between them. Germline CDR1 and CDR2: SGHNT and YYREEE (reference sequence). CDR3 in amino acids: CASSPGGPNSGNTIYF. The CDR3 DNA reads TGTGCCAGCAGCCCCGGGGGGCCCAACTCTGGAAACACCATATATTTT.

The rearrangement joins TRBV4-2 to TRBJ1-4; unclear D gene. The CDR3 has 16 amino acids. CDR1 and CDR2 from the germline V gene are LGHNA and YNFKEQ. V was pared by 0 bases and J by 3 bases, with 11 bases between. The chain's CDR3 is CASSQDERESNEKLFF. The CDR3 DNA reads TGTGCCAGCAGCCAAGATGAGAGGGAGTCTAATGAAAAACTGTTTTTT.

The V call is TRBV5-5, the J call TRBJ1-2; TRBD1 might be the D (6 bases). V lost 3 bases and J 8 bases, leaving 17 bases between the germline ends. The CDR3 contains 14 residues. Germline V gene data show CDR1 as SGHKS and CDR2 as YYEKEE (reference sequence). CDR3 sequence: CASSYLTGKEGYTF. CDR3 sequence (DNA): TGTGCCAGCAGCTACCTCACAGGGAAAGAGGGCTACACCTTC.

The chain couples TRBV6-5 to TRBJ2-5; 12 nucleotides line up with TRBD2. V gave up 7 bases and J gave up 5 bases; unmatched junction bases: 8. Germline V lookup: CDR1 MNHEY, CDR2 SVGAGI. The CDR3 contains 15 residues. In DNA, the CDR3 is TGTGCCAGCATTAGACTAGCGGGGGTAGTTGAGACCCAGTACTTC. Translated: CASIRLAGVVETQYF.

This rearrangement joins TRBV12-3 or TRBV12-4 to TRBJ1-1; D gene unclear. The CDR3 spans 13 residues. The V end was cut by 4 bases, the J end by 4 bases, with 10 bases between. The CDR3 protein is CASSSARGTEAFF. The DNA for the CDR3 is TGTGCCAGCAGTTCCGCTCGGGGCACTGAAGCTTTCTTT.

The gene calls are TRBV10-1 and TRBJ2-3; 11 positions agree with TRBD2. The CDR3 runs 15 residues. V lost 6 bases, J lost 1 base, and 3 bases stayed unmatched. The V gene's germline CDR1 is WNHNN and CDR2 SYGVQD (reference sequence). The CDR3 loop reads CASSLTSGGTDTQYF. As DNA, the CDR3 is TGCGCCAGCAGCCTGACTAGCGGGGGCACAGATACGCAGTATTTT.

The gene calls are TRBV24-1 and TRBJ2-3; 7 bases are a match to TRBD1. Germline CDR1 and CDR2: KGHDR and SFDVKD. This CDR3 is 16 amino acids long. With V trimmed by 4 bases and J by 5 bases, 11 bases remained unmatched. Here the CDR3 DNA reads TGTGCCACCAGTGACCGGGGACAGCTCCACAGAGATACGCAGTATTTT. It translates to CATSDRGQLHRDTQYF.

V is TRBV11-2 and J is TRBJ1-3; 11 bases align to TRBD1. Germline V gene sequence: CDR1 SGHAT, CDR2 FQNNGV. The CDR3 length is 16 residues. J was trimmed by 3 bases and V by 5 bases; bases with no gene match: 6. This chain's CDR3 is CASSTRDRGFGNTIYF. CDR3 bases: TGTGCCAGCAGCACCCGGGACAGGGGGTTTGGAAACACCATATATTTT.

CDR3 residues: CASSQDWSYEQYF. The DNA of the CDR3 is TGTGCCAGCAGCCAAGATTGGAGCTACGAGCAGTACTTC. The rearrangement uses TRBV4-2 and TRBJ2-7; D is uncertain. The V end was cut by 0 bases, the J end by 3 bases, with 6 bases between. The CDR3 covers 13 residues. CDR1 LGHNA and CDR2 YNFKEQ come from the germline V gene.

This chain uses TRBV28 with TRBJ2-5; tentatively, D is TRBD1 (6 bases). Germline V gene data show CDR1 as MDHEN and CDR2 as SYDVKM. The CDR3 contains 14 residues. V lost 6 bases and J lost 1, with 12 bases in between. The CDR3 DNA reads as TGTGCCAGCAGATCCGGACAGTTCCAAGAGACCCAGTACTTC. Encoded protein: CASRSGQFQETQYF.

The chain's CDR3 is CASSGDNQPQHF. The CDR3 DNA reads as TGTGCCAGCAGTGGAGACAATCAGCCCCAGCATTTT. The rearrangement links TRBV25-1 to TRBJ1-5; D gene ambiguous. The CDR3 loop spans 12 amino acids. Germline CDR1 is MGHDK and CDR2 is SYGVNS. V was trimmed by 4 bases and J by 3 bases, leaving 4 bases between them.

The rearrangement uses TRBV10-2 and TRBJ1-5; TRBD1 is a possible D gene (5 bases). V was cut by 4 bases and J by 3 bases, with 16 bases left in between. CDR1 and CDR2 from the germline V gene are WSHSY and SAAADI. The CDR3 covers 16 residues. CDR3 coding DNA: TGCGCCAGCAGTGTTGGGCAGGGAATCGACAATCAGCCCCAGCATTTT. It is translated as CASSVGQGIDNQPQHF.